This passage covers 5 T cell receptor beta chains from one sample sequenced in a study of blood T cell repertoires in COVID-19. The assay was immunoSEQ multiplex PCR, and TCRdb's table has in-frame clones only and misses some. Of 200,000 to 300,000 clones in the sample, around 83% are singletons; the top ten hold around 2.5%. Sequencing input: peripheral blood. These receptors all stem from a middle-aged man who had recovered from COVID-19.

The chain carries TRBV3-1 (or the pseudogene TRBV3-2) and TRBJ2-7; D might be TRBD1 (5 bases). Trimming took off 5 bases at V and 3 bases at J, with 11 bases between the two ends. The CDR3 is 13 amino acids. The germline CDR1 and CDR2 sequences are LGHDT and YNNKEL (reference sequence). The CDR3 sequence is CASSSRTRYEQYF. The CDR3 coding sequence is TGTGCCAGCAGCTCCCGGACACGCTACGAGCAGTACTTC.

This chain joins TRBV3-1 (or the pseudogene TRBV3-2) and TRBJ1-6; 8 bases match TRBD1. Germline V lookup: CDR1 LGHDT, CDR2 YNNKEL (reference sequence). This CDR3 has 12 residues. Trimming removed 4 bases from V and 14 bases from J; junction bases left unmatched: 4. The CDR3 sequence: CASSPGDRTLHF. The CDR3 nucleotides read TGTGCCAGCAGCCCGGGGGACAGGACCCTCCACTTT.

This clone was recorded once. CDR3 bases: TGTGCTAGTGGTTTGACACTAGCGGTAACCGGGGAGCTGTTTTTT. Translated, it gives CASGLTLAVTGELFF. The V call is TRBV12-5, the J call TRBJ2-2; the match to TRBD2 covers 8 bases. CDR1 and CDR2 (germline): LGHNT, FRNRAP. CDR3 length: 15 amino acids. J lost 5 bases, V lost 2 bases, and 4 bases had no gene match.

V gene TRBV5-4 combines with J gene TRBJ1-2; possible D gene TRBD1, 6 bases. V lost 3 bases and J lost 2, with 17 bases in between. Germline CDR1 reads SGHNT; CDR2 reads YYREEE (reference sequence). The CDR3 is 16 amino acids. The CDR3 spells CASSSGLGQINYGYTF. CDR3 DNA sequence: TGTGCCAGCAGCTCTGGCTTAGGACAGATAAACTATGGCTACACCTTC.

The chain employs TRBV5-4 and TRBJ2-4; 11 bases agree with TRBD2. CDR1 SGHNT and CDR2 YYREEE come from the germline V gene (reference sequence). J gave up 6 bases and V 3 bases, and 8 bases lay outside the gene matches. CDR3 length: 16 residues. Written as DNA, the CDR3 is TGTGCCAGCAGCTCGGCGACTAGCGGGATTCGAAACATTCAGTACTTC. Translation: CASSSATSGIRNIQYF.